This TCR beta chain stems from a study of OX40 agonist ivuxolimab in advanced cancers. Study-wide background: In three patients, partial responses were observed, one with hepatocellular carcinoma and two with cutaneous melanoma.

The assay was immunoSEQ multiplex PCR, and TCRdb's table has in-frame clones only and misses some. Of approximately 37,000 clones in the sample, over 60% were seen once. This clone came up once. Germline V gene sequence: CDR1 MNHNS, CDR2 SASEGT. The CDR3 has 10 amino acids. The ends were cut back, 6 bases at V and 7 bases at J, with 6 bases in the middle. The sequenced sample was CD4+ or CD8+ T cells sorted from blood, obtained in a trial of the OX40 agonist ivuxolimab. The TCR was taken from an adult with an advanced solid tumor such as melanoma, head and neck, liver or kidney cancer. The rearrangement uses TRBV6-1 and TRBJ1-1; D is unresolved. For the CDR3, the DNA is TGTGCCAGCAGACTAGGTGAAGCTTTCTTT. Protein: CASRLGEAFF.